This TCR beta chain is drawn from a study of blood T cell repertoires in COVID-19. Across the whole study: Sources were T cells, B-cell-depleted T cells, or PBMCs; the material itself was cDNA or gDNA.

Per the authors' pipeline: Quantification of nucleated cells was approximated via reference gene primer amplification. Clones were read by immunoSEQ multiplex PCR, and TCRdb kept only the in-frame ones, dropping some. For V, J and clone size, that table is used; D and trimming come from the DNA. The sample shows approximately 210,000 clones, about 80% of them seen only once. Germline V gene lookup returns CDR1 SGHNT and CDR2 YYREEE (reference sequence). The CDR3 totals 13 residues. Between the trimmed V and J ends, which lost 4 bases and 5 bases, there was a span of 10 bases. This clone was found once. Those enrolled in Seattle joined during active infection and were followed longitudinally afterward.

This receptor was identified in a woman aged 80 or over with COVID-19, enrolled during active disease. The sequenced material came from peripheral blood. The chain is built from TRBV5-4 and TRBJ2-1; D gene ambiguous. The CDR3 DNA reads TGTGCCAGCAGCCCCCAGAACGACAATGAGCAGTTCTTC. It is translated as CASSPQNDNEQFF.